This TCR beta chain was recovered during a study of T cells expressing NK-cell markers. No DNA is given; TCRdb re-called the 5' RACE reads and lists each CDR3 protein once. The listing records under 500,000 distinct CDR3 sequences. To note about this clonotype: Its specificity is not known.

General study points: Whether expanded NKG2C+ T cell clones recognized HCMV stayed uncertain. Four of the donors also had these clonotypes leading their CD3+CD56-NKG2C+ fraction. Of CD8+ T cells, roughly 1.0-7.0% belonged to dominant NKG2C+ clonotypes in roughly six donors.

This CDR3 has 16 amino acids. From germline, CDR1 is LNHNV and CDR2 YYDKDF (reference sequence). The chain links TRBV15 to TRBJ2-7. The clonotype comes from a woman aged 18 to 69 in good health. The sequenced sample was blood T cells: a sorted CD56 or NKG2C T cell subset, CD4+ or CD8+ T cells, or bulk PBMC T cells (not recorded which). This CDR3 reads CATSRDPQRSSYEQYF.